The T cell receptor beta chain under discussion was sequenced for a study of cytomegalovirus exposure and HLA in healthy donors. Study-level information: About 85 million unique TCR sequences came from HLA-typed donors in an early release.

The PCR was carried out with 60 Vbeta primers and 13 Jbeta primers. Libraries were prepared by immunoSEQ multiplex PCR; TCRdb keeps only in-frame clonotypes and omits some of them. Of roughly 140,000 clones in the sample, 82% were seen once. Note on this clone: As yet, its antigen is unknown.

Per germline, CDR1 LGHNA and CDR2 YSLEER. V was trimmed by 0 bases and J by 0 bases, leaving 10 bases between them. The CDR3 spans 16 residues. Whereas donors were nominally healthy upon sampling, unrecorded immune exposures were probable. General study results and limits: Sequences of the TCR beta chain were said to predict the HLA-A and HLA-B alleles of most subjects accurately.

The J gene is TRBJ2-3, the V gene TRBV4-3, with a weak D call TRBD2 (6 bases). The receptor's source is a male donor in good health and CMV-seronegative. Sequenced input: PBMCs. DNA for the CDR3: TGCGCCAGCAGCCAAGATCCCAGCGGGAGCACAGATACGCAGTATTTT. Protein product: CASSQDPSGSTDTQYF.